This passage covers 23 T cell receptor beta chains from one sample sequenced in a study of response to subunit inactivated influenza vaccine. MiXCR was run by TCRdb on the RT-PCR reads, yielding one entry per CDR3 protein. The sample has around 570,000 distinct CDR3 sequences, about 11% seen once; the top ten hold approximately 11%. This sample was also put to use in a study of T cells expressing NK-cell markers. In that study: Making the TCR beta cDNA relied on 5'RACE template switching with UMIs.

The sample here was PBMCs from blood, taken on the day of vaccination. These receptor sequences come from a man aged 45-60 years who received an inactivated influenza vaccine.

V is TRBV10-2 and J is TRBJ2-1; TRBD2 matches 16 bases. The CDR3 totals 17 residues. Germline values: CDR1 WSHSY, CDR2 SAAADI. J lost 4 bases, V lost 8 bases, and 8 bases had no gene match. CDR3 sequence: CASGGLAGGPVYNEQFF. The DNA for the CDR3 is TGCGCCAGCGGGGGACTAGCGGGAGGGCCGGTGTACAATGAGCAGTTCTTC.

This clonotype was detected a few times. J is TRBJ2-2 and V is TRBV11-2, with D perhaps TRBD1 or TRBD2 (5 bases each). Trimming pared 1 base from V and 6 bases from J, leaving 12 bases between. From germline, CDR1 is SGHAT and CDR2 FQNNGV. CDR3 length equals 15 residues. CDR3 sequence reads: CASSLVSGSPGELFF. CDR3 DNA sequence: TGTGCCAGCAGCTTAGTGTCAGGGAGCCCCGGGGAGCTGTTTTTT.

A note on this clonotype: One junction end disagrees with the germline gene, perhaps due to a read error. This chain uses TRBV6-5 with TRBJ2-2, with TRBD2 identical over 10 bases. This CDR3 is 16 amino acids long. CDR1 and CDR2 from the germline V gene are MNHEY and SVGAGI. The CDR3 loop reads CASSYLRTSGAGELVF. The CDR3 DNA reads TGTGCCAGCAGTTACCTCCGGACTAGCGGAGCCGGGGAGCTGGTTTTT.

The chain has TRBV11-2 and TRBJ1-1; tentatively, D is TRBD1 (5 bases). V dropped 4 bases and J dropped 1 base, with 10 bases sitting between them. Germline-derived CDR1 and CDR2 are SGHAT and FQNNGV. This CDR3 spans 14 amino acids. The CDR3 coding sequence is TGTGCCAGCAGCTGGGGCCCAAAGAACACTGAAGCTTTCTTT. Translation gives CASSWGPKNTEAFF.

This clonotype was found many times. The chain uses TRBV4-2 and TRBJ2-6; weak D call: TRBD2 (5 bases). Germline assignment: CDR1 LGHNA and CDR2 YNFKEQ. This CDR3 region has 16 residues. The ends were cut back, 3 bases at V and 2 bases at J, with 11 bases in the middle. The DNA for the CDR3 is TGTGCCAGCAGCCAGTCGGGGTGGGCTGGGGCCAACGTCCTGACTTTC. Residues: CASSQSGWAGANVLTF.

The V gene is TRBV5-1, the J gene TRBJ1-1; the D is unclear. The CDR3 extends over 13 amino acids. CDR1 and CDR2 from the germline V gene are SGHRS and YFSETQ. The V end was cut by 4 bases, the J end by 6 bases, with 13 bases between. The CDR3 region is CASSKGLNSEAFF. The CDR3 DNA is TGCGCCAGCAGCAAGGGCTTGAATTCTGAAGCTTTCTTT.

This clonotype was picked up many times. This rearrangement joins TRBV5-1 to TRBJ2-6; 11 nucleotides agree with TRBD1. This CDR3 is 19 amino acids long. With 0 bases clipped from V and 0 bases from J, the junction kept 5 bases outside the gene matches. The germline gives CDR1 SGHRS, CDR2 YFSETQ. The CDR3 DNA follows: TGCGCCAGCAGCTTGGGGACAGGGGGCTCCATCTCTGGGGCCAACGTCCTGACTTTC. Residues: CASSLGTGGSISGANVLTF.

The gene calls are TRBV20-1 and TRBJ2-7, with 7 bases fitting TRBD2. The germline V gene has CDR1 DFQATT and CDR2 SNEGSKA (reference sequence). CDR3 length equals 16 residues. The V and J ends lost 0 bases and 3 bases, in that order; junction bases with no gene match: 11. The CDR3 region is CSARDGSLTSFYEQYF. CDR3 bases: TGCAGTGCTAGAGATGGTTCTTTGACTAGCTTCTACGAGCAGTACTTC.

CDR3 in amino acids: CASSLATDTDTQYF. CDR3 sequence (DNA): TGCGCCAGCAGCTTGGCCACTGACACAGATACGCAGTATTTT. The chain is built from TRBV5-1 and TRBJ2-3; D gene ambiguous. The ends were cut back, 0 bases at V and 2 bases at J, with 7 bases in the middle. CDR3 length: 14 amino acids. CDR1 is SGHRS and CDR2 is YFSETQ in the germline V gene.

This clonotype was recorded many times. The chain has TRBV11-3 and TRBJ2-1; D is unresolved. Trimming pared 0 bases from V and 5 bases from J, leaving 2 bases between. Germline values: CDR1 SGHNT, CDR2 YENEEA. The CDR3 extends over 12 amino acids. CDR3 sequence: CASSLENNEQFF. CDR3 coding DNA: TGTGCCAGCAGCTTAGAGAACAATGAGCAGTTCTTC.

The chain recombines TRBV5-6 with TRBJ2-7; maybe TRBD1 (5 bases). The V gene's germline CDR1 is SGHDT and CDR2 YYEEEE. The CDR3 covers 14 residues. V lost 0 bases, J lost 4 bases, and 11 bases lay in between. The CDR3 DNA reads TGTGCCAGCAGCTTGGTGGACGCAGGGTACGAGCAGTACTTC. Amino acid sequence: CASSLVDAGYEQYF. Using reference TRBV5-6 and TRBJ2-7 for the parts outside the CDR3, the full variable domain is DAGVTQSPTHLIKTRGQQVTLRCSPKSGHDTVSWYQQALGQGPQFIFQYYEEEERQRGNFPDRFSGHQFPNYSSELNVNALLLGDSALYLCASSLVDAGYEQYFGPGTRLTVT.

The V call is TRBV5-1, the J call TRBJ2-3, with 8 bases matching TRBD2. Germline V gene lookup returns CDR1 SGHRS and CDR2 YFSETQ. The CDR3 is 14 residues long. The V and J ends lost 9 bases and 3 bases, in that order; junction bases with no gene match: 9. The CDR3 DNA is TGCGCCACCTCCAGCGGGAGACGGACAGATACGCAGTATTTT. Translating it yields CATSSGRRTDTQYF.

This clonotype occurred many times. V and J are TRBV4-2 and TRBJ2-7, with TRBD1 matching over 8 bases. The germline CDR1 and CDR2 sequences are LGHNA and YNFKEQ. The CDR3 covers 14 residues. V shed 2 bases and J 3 bases; nucleotides not matched to a gene: 3. The CDR3 coding sequence is TGTGCCAGCAGCCAATCCGGACAGGGCTACGAGCAGTACTTC. Translation: CASSQSGQGYEQYF.

This sequence joins TRBV20-1 and TRBJ2-1; TRBD2 matches at 8 bases. The germline CDR1 and CDR2 sequences are DFQATT and SNEGSKA (reference sequence). This CDR3 has 15 amino acids. Trimming at V came to 1 base and at J to 9 bases, leaving 11 bases not matched to a gene. CDR3 bases: TGCAGTGCTAGAGGAAACAGCGGGGGTGGTGGTGAGCAGTTCTTC. Its protein is CSARGNSGGGGEQFF.

This clonotype was observed once. The chain couples TRBV12-3 or TRBV12-4 to TRBJ2-3; perhaps TRBD2 as D (6 bases). V was trimmed by 5 bases and J by 4 bases, leaving 22 bases between them. The CDR3 has 17 amino acids. CDR3 bases: TGTGCCAGCAGTGGAGAGGAGGGTTCCCCGATCTCAGATACGCAGTATTTT. It codes for CASSGEEGSPISDTQYF.

This chain links TRBV20-1 with TRBJ1-1; no reliable D call. With 6 bases removed from V and 4 bases from J, the gap between germline ends came to 15 bases. The CDR3 is 13 amino acids. Per germline, CDR1 DFQATT and CDR2 SNEGSKA (reference sequence). CDR3 sequence: CSARRPSGTEAFF. The CDR3, as DNA: TGCAGTGCCAGAAGACCCTCGGGCACTGAAGCTTTCTTT.

A few counts support this clonotype. The chain links TRBV20-1 to TRBJ2-7; D tentatively reads TRBD1 or TRBD2 (5 bases each). The length of the CDR3 is 16 residues. Trimming cost V 6 bases and J 0 bases, with 21 bases left between them. CDR1 and CDR2 (germline): DFQATT, SNEGSKA (reference sequence). CDR3 in amino acids: CSASTIGTVPSYEQYF. The CDR3 bases are TGCAGTGCCTCCACGATCGGGACGGTCCCCTCCTACGAGCAGTACTTC.

This clonotype was seen repeatedly, ten times or more. The chain has TRBV9 and TRBJ2-3; TRBD2 is a possible D gene (8 bases). This CDR3 is built from 14 residues. CDR1 SGDLS and CDR2 YYNGEE come from the germline V gene. V was cut by 3 bases and J by 11 bases, with 19 bases left in between. The CDR3 loop reads CASSEGALAGGQYF. DNA for the CDR3: TGTGCCAGCAGCGAGGGGGCGTTGGCGGGAGGGCAGTATTTT.

This clonotype has at least ten counts. This chain connects TRBV7-6 to TRBJ1-6; D perhaps matches TRBD1 (5 bases). The germline CDR1 and CDR2 sequences are SGHVS and FNYEAQ. V gave up 1 base and J gave up 6 bases, with 10 bases separating them. The CDR3 length is 15 residues. This CDR3 is CASSLGQGSNSPLHF. DNA of the CDR3: TGTGCCAGCAGCTTAGGTCAGGGCTCTAATTCACCCCTCCACTTT.

V and J are TRBV7-6 and TRBJ2-1, with a tentative D call TRBD2 (7 bases). This CDR3 comprises 14 residues. Germline values: CDR1 SGHVS, CDR2 FNYEAQ. Trimming pared 5 bases from V and 7 bases from J, leaving 15 bases between. CDR3 protein: CASSPRAGANEQFF. The CDR3 bases are TGTGCCAGCAGCCCCCGGGCGGGGGCTAATGAGCAGTTCTTC.

The CDR3 here is CASSLTGSRETQYF. For the CDR3, the DNA is TGCGCCAGCAGCTTGACGGGTTCCAGAGAGACCCAGTACTTC. This sequence joins TRBV5-1 and TRBJ2-5; D unresolved. V was pared by 1 base and J by 4 bases, with 11 bases between. Germline CDR1 and CDR2: SGHRS and YFSETQ. The CDR3 has 14 residues.

This clonotype was recorded at least ten times. The chain carries TRBV2 and TRBJ1-5, with D uncertain. Deletions cut 6 bases from V and 0 bases from J, with 9 bases between. Germline loops: CDR1 SNHLY, CDR2 FYNNEI. This CDR3 contains 14 residues. CDR3 protein: CASSRGSSNQPQHF. For the CDR3, the DNA is TGTGCCAGCAGCCGAGGGAGTAGCAATCAGCCCCAGCATTTT.

The genes are TRBV3-1 and TRBJ1-4; D unclear. The V end lost 5 bases, the J end lost 7 bases, and 11 bases lay between the germline ends. The CDR3 loop spans 13 amino acids. Germline values: CDR1 LGHDT, CDR2 YNNKEL (reference sequence). For the CDR3, the DNA is TGTGCCAGCAGCTCCACCGTGGGTGAAAAACTGTTTTTT. This codes for CASSSTVGEKLFF.